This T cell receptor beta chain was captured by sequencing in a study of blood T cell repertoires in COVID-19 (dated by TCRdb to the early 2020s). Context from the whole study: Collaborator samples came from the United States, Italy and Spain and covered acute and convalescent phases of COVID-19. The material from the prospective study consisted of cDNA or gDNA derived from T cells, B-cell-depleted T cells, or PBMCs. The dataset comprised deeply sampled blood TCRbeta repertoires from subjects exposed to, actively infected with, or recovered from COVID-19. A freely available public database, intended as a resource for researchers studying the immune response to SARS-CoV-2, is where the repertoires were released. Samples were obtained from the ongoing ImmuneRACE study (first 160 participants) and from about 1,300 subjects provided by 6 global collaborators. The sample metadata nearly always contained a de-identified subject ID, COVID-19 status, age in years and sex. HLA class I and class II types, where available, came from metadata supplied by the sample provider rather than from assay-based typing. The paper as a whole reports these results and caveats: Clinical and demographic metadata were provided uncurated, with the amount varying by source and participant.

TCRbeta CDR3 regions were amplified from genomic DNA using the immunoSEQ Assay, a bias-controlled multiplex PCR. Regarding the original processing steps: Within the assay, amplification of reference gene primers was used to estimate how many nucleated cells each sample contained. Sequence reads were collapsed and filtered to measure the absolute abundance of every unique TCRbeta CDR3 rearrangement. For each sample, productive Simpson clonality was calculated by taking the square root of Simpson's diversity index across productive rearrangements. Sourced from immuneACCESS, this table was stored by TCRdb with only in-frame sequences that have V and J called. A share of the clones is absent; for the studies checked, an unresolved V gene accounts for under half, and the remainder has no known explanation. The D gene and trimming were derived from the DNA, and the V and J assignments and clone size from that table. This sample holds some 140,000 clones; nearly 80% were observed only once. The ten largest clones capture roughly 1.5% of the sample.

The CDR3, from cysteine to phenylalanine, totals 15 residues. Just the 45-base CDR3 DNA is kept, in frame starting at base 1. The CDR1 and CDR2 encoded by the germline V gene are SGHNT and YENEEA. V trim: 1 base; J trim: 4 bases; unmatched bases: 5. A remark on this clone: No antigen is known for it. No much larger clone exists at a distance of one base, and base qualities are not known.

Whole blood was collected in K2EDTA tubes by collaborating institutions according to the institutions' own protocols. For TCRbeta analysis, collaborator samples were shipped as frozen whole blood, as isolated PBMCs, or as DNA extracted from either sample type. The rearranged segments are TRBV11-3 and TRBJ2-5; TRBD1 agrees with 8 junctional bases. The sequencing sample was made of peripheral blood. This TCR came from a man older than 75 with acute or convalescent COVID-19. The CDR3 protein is CASSLADRGGETQYF. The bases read TGTGCCAGCAGCTTAGCCGACAGGGGTGGAGAGACCCAGTACTTC.